Below are 32 T cell receptor beta chains sequenced from a single sample in a study of post-analysis software for immune sequencing data. Every TCR beta cDNA library bore unique molecular identifiers. TCRdb redid the calling of the PCR reads with MiXCR, one entry per CDR3 protein. Here the sample spans 750,000 to 950,000 distinct CDR3 sequences, roughly 50% being singletons. Antigens for these TCRs are unknown. Study observations and caveats: Roughly five TRBV segments appeared more often in patients than in controls, and TRBV5-6, TRBV5-1 and TRBV20-1 were among these.

Sequencing was done on a sample of blood. Receptor source: a girl aged 5 to 17 with multiple sclerosis.

J is TRBJ1-3 and V is TRBV12-3 or TRBV12-4, with D possibly TRBD1 on 6 matching bases. The CDR3 spans 12 residues. The germline V and J ends were trimmed by 8 bases and 2 bases, with 7 bases remaining between them. CDR3 nucleotide sequence: TGTGCCAGCGGGACAACTGGAAACACCATATATTTT. Protein sequence: CASGTTGNTIYF.

The chain recombines TRBV20-1 with TRBJ2-7; 8 bases match TRBD1. V lost 5 bases to trimming and J lost 0 bases; unmatched junction nucleotides: 9. This CDR3 is 15 amino acids long. Per germline, CDR1 DFQATT and CDR2 SNEGSKA (reference sequence). CDR3 loop: CSAYTRTGSSYEQYF. As DNA, the CDR3 is TGCAGTGCTTATACGCGGACAGGGAGCTCCTACGAGCAGTACTTC.

V is TRBV7-3 and J is TRBJ2-5, with no clear D. Germline V gene data show CDR1 as SGHTA and CDR2 as FQGTGA. V was trimmed by 3 bases and J by 4 bases, leaving 24 bases between them. CDR3 length: 18 residues. In nucleotides, the CDR3 is TGTGCCAGCAGCTTTGAAGTTTCTGTCGACTCAGCCCCAGAGACCCAGTACTTC. Protein product: CASSFEVSVDSAPETQYF.

This clonotype has a handful of counts. The V gene is TRBV14, the J gene TRBJ1-6; D is possibly TRBD1 (5 bases). The CDR3 covers 14 residues. The V and J ends lost 5 bases and 4 bases respectively, with 9 bases between them. Per germline, CDR1 SGHDN and CDR2 FVKESK. The CDR3 reads CASSFRGYNSPLHF. The CDR3 nucleotides read TGTGCCAGCAGCTTTCGGGGGTATAATTCACCCCTCCACTTT.

This clonotype was counted only a few times. The chain uses TRBV9 and TRBJ2-7; D is possibly TRBD1 (6 bases). Germline CDR1 SGDLS, CDR2 YYNGEE. This CDR3 spans 15 amino acids. Trimming removed 0 bases at V and 3 bases at J, with 13 bases between. CDR3 loop: CASSVAAGANYEQYF. Written as DNA, the CDR3 is TGTGCCAGCAGCGTAGCGGCAGGGGCTAACTACGAGCAGTACTTC.

CDR3 sequence: CASSVPGAGRQETQYF. In nucleotides, the CDR3 is TGTGCCAGCAGCGTCCCAGGAGCGGGACGACAAGAGACCCAGTACTTC. The chain has TRBV7-2 and TRBJ2-5; 7 bases agree with TRBD2. The CDR3 length is 16 residues. The ends lost 5 bases at V and 2 bases at J; junction bases unmatched: 11. Germline loops: CDR1 SGHTA, CDR2 FQGNSA.

This clonotype was counted only a few times. The V and J genes are TRBV5-1 and TRBJ1-1; possibly TRBD1 for D (5 bases). The V and J ends lost 0 bases and 2 bases respectively, with 8 bases between them. The CDR3 is 14 amino acids. Germline-derived CDR1 and CDR2 are SGHRS and YFSETQ. CDR3 bases: TGCGCCAGCAGCTTGGAGGGGCAAAACACTGAAGCTTTCTTT. Its protein is CASSLEGQNTEAFF. The whole variable domain, filled in from reference TRBV5-1 and TRBJ1-1, reads KAGVTQTPRYLIKTRGQQVTLSCSPISGHRSVSWYQQTPGQGLQFLFEYFSETQRNKGNFPGRFSGRQFSNSRSEMNVSTLELGDSALYLCASSLEGQNTEAFFGQGTRLTVV.

V is TRBV5-6 and J is TRBJ2-1; 11 bases line up with TRBD2. V lost 3 bases to trimming and J lost 0 bases; unmatched junction nucleotides: 2. CDR1 and CDR2 from the germline V gene are SGHDT and YYEEEE. The length of the CDR3 is 16 residues. The CDR3 region has the DNA TGTGCCAGCAGCTGGGGACTAGCGGTCTCCTACAATGAGCAGTTCTTC. This encodes CASSWGLAVSYNEQFF.

This clonotype came up a few times. This rearrangement joins TRBV7-6 to TRBJ2-3; 9 bases agree with TRBD2. The CDR3 has 16 amino acids. V gave up 5 bases and J gave up 1 base; unmatched junction bases: 7. Germline CDR1 and CDR2: SGHVS and FNYEAQ. The CDR3 region is CASSTRVAGGTDTQYF. CDR3 DNA sequence: TGTGCCAGCAGCACCCGGGTAGCGGGAGGCACAGATACGCAGTATTTT.

The chain uses TRBV20-1 and TRBJ2-1; either TRBD1 or TRBD2 may fit D (5 bases each). Trimming pared 7 bases from V and 5 bases from J, leaving 21 bases between. Per the germline V gene, CDR1 is DFQATT and CDR2 is SNEGSKA (reference sequence). This CDR3 is 15 amino acids long. The CDR3, as DNA: TGCAGTGGCATCACCCGGACCCGGGGCAACAATGAGCAGTTCTTC. Its translation is CSGITRTRGNNEQFF.

There are a few counts of this clonotype. This chain joins TRBV5-1 and TRBJ2-5; the D gene is possibly TRBD1 (7 bases). The DNA end favors TRBJ2-7, so the J call may be wrong. From germline, CDR1 is SGHRS and CDR2 YFSETQ. This CDR3 has 15 amino acids. The CDR3 DNA reads as TGCGCCAGCAGCTTGTTGGGGCAGGGGGGTTACGAGCAGTACTTC. Its protein product is CASSLLGQGGYEQYF.

This clonotype was observed a few times. V usage is TRBV10-3 and J usage is TRBJ1-6, with a possible D match to TRBD1 (6 bases). The CDR3 spans 16 residues. The germline gives CDR1 ENHRY, CDR2 SYGVKD. Trimming took 2 bases from V and 6 from J, leaving 14 bases between them. CDR3 DNA: TGTGCCATCAGTGAGGGCAGGCAGGGGTCTAATTCACCCCTCCACTTT. Translating it yields CAISEGRQGSNSPLHF.

The J gene is TRBJ2-3, the V gene TRBV7-8; 8 nucleotides line up with TRBD2. V gave up 5 bases and J gave up 4 bases; unmatched junction bases: 8. Germline V gene lookup returns CDR1 SGHVS and CDR2 FQNEAQ. The CDR3 contains 15 residues. CDR3: CASSPPGLAPDTQYF. CDR3 DNA: TGTGCCAGCAGCCCCCCCGGACTAGCTCCAGATACGCAGTATTTT.

The CDR3 region has the DNA TGTGCCAGCAGCTTTGCTAGCGGGTCTTACCGCCGGTCCTACAATGAGCAGTTCTTC. Amino acid sequence: CASSFASGSYRRSYNEQFF. The chain joins TRBV11-2 to TRBJ2-1, with 8 bases identical to TRBD2. The V gene's germline CDR1 is SGHAT and CDR2 FQNNGV. The CDR3 totals 19 residues. Trimming cost V 3 bases and J 1 base; bases outside gene matches: 14.

This rearrangement joins TRBV20-1 to TRBJ1-2; D not certain. This CDR3 has 13 amino acids. Trimming removed 5 bases from V and 4 bases from J, with 14 bases in between. Germline CDR1 is DFQATT and CDR2 is SNEGSKA (reference sequence). The CDR3 DNA reads TGCAGTGCTCAGATCCGGGGTAGCTATGGCTACACCTTC. Translated, it gives CSAQIRGSYGYTF.

Only a few counts were recorded for this clonotype. The rearrangement uses TRBV3-1 and TRBJ2-7, with 12 bases identical to TRBD1. The CDR3 has 14 amino acids. CDR1 LGHDT and CDR2 YNNKEL come from the germline V gene (reference sequence). The trim removed 6 bases at V and 7 bases at J, leaving 7 bases unmatched. Written as DNA, the CDR3 is TGTGCCAGCAGACCGGGACAGGGGGCGCGGGAGCAGTACTTC. It encodes CASRPGQGAREQYF.

This clonotype has just one count. This chain uses TRBV6-1 with TRBJ2-7, with a tentative D call TRBD1 (6 bases). The V gene lost 4 bases and the J gene lost 8 bases, with 12 bases spanning the gap. Germline values: CDR1 MNHNS, CDR2 SASEGT. This CDR3 comprises 12 residues. CDR3 loop: CASSGADRQQYF. CDR3 bases: TGTGCCAGCAGTGGCGCGGACAGACAGCAGTACTTC.

This rearrangement joins TRBV9 to TRBJ2-1; D perhaps matches TRBD1 (6 bases). The J call may be mistaken, given a closer DNA end match to TRBJ2-7. Germline lookup yields CDR1 SGDLS and CDR2 YYNGEE. The CDR3 consists of 14 residues. CDR3 region: CASSGDISYNEQYF. The DNA of the CDR3 is TGTGCCAGCAGCGGGGACATCTCCTACAATGAGCAGTACTTC.

The rearrangement joins TRBV29-1 to TRBJ2-4; D may be TRBD1 or TRBD2 (5 bases each). Germline-derived CDR1 and CDR2 are SQVTM and ANQGSEA. V lost 4 bases to trimming and J lost 6 bases, with 7 bases between them. The CDR3 runs to 11 residues. This CDR3 reads CSVGDGNIQYF. The CDR3 DNA reads as TGCAGCGTTGGGGACGGAAACATTCAGTACTTC.

There are a few counts of this clonotype. The CDR3 here is CASSRPPRDSANIQYF. CDR3 nucleotides: TGTGCCAGCAGCCGACCACCTAGGGACAGTGCAAACATTCAGTACTTC. This chain joins TRBV6-2 or TRBV6-3 and TRBJ2-4; 7 bases are a match to TRBD1. Trimming took 6 bases from V and 6 from J; bases not matched to a gene: 14. CDR3 length equals 16 residues. The germline V gene encodes CDR1 MNHEY and CDR2 SVGEGT.

In this sample, this clonotype turned up a few times. This chain uses TRBV10-3 with TRBJ1-2; D is possibly TRBD1 (5 bases). Deletions cut 11 bases from V and 6 bases from J, with 13 bases between. CDR1 and CDR2 (germline): ENHRY, SYGVKD. The CDR3 has 11 residues. CDR3 sequence reads: CASGREDGYTF. The DNA for the CDR3 is TGTGCCTCAGGGAGGGAGGATGGCTACACCTTC.

In this sample, this clonotype turned up a few times. CDR3 DNA: TGCGCCAGCAGCCATGACGACAGGGGGCTCTACAATGAGCAGTTCTTC. Its protein product is CASSHDDRGLYNEQFF. V gene TRBV4-1 combines with J gene TRBJ2-1; 10 nucleotides agree with TRBD1. Per the germline V gene, CDR1 is MGHRA and CDR2 is YSYEKL. V was pared by 3 bases and J by 3 bases, with 5 bases of the junction left unmatched. There are 16 residues in the CDR3.

The rearrangement joins TRBV5-1 to TRBJ2-1, with a possible D match to TRBD2 (6 bases). CDR3 length: 16 residues. Deletions cut 4 bases from V and 4 bases from J, with 18 bases between. CDR1 and CDR2 from the germline V gene are SGHRS and YFSETQ. The CDR3 DNA sequence: TGCGCCAGCAGCACTCTAGCGTTTAGCTCGTACAATGAGCAGTTCTTC. This gives the protein CASSTLAFSSYNEQFF.

This chain connects TRBV27 to TRBJ2-7, with 9 nucleotides matching TRBD1. The CDR3 consists of 15 residues. V trimming: 6 bases; J trimming: 2 bases; junction bases outside the gene matches: 8. Germline-derived CDR1 and CDR2 are MNHEY and SMNVEV (reference sequence). The CDR3 loop is CASRRDRGVTYEQYF. The CDR3, as DNA: TGTGCCAGCAGAAGAGACAGGGGGGTCACCTACGAGCAGTACTTC.

The chain recombines TRBV15 with TRBJ2-3, with 11 bases that match TRBD2. Germline assignment: CDR1 LNHNV and CDR2 YYDKDF (reference sequence). The CDR3 is made up of 19 amino acids. Trimming took 0 bases from V and 6 from J; bases not matched to a gene: 14. The CDR3 bases are TGTGCCACCAGCAGAGATCTCCTTACTAGCGGGAGTGCACGGGATACGCAGTATTTT. This translates into CATSRDLLTSGSARDTQYF. Using reference TRBV15 and TRBJ2-3 for the parts outside the CDR3, the full variable domain is DAMVIQNPRYQVTQFGKPVTLSCSQTLNHNVMYWYQQKSSQAPKLLFHYYDKDFNNEADTPDNFQSRRPNTSFCFLDIRSPGLGDTAMYLCATSRDLLTSGSARDTQYFGPGTRLTVL.

The gene calls are TRBV6-5 and TRBJ2-5; 9 bases are shared with TRBD2. V gave up 1 base and J gave up 2 bases; unmatched junction bases: 5. Germline V gene lookup returns CDR1 MNHEY and CDR2 SVGAGI. The CDR3 spans 16 residues. The DNA for the CDR3 is TGTGCCAGCAGTTACTTTCCGCTAGCGGGGCAAGAGACCCAGTACTTC. It codes for CASSYFPLAGQETQYF.

The chain joins TRBV6-1 to TRBJ2-5; either TRBD1 or TRBD2 may supply D (6 bases each). V was clipped by 4 bases and J by 5 bases, with 11 bases between them. CDR1 and CDR2 from the germline V gene are MNHNS and SASEGT. The CDR3 covers 13 residues. CDR3: CASSAGAKETQYF. The CDR3 DNA reads TGTGCCAGCAGTGCGGGGGCCAAGGAGACCCAGTACTTC.

This clonotype was seen just once. V and J are TRBV25-1 and TRBJ2-5; D remains ambiguous. Trimming removed 5 bases at V and 0 bases at J, with 22 bases between. The CDR3 is 18 residues long. Germline V gene lookup returns CDR1 MGHDK and CDR2 SYGVNS. The CDR3 DNA reads TGTGCCAGCAGTCACTCCATCGGTGGGCAGGCATACCAAGAGACCCAGTACTTC. This encodes CASSHSIGGQAYQETQYF.

The chain recombines TRBV20-1 with TRBJ2-7; D uncertain. Germline V lookup: CDR1 DFQATT, CDR2 SNEGSKA (reference sequence). The CDR3 runs to 12 residues. The V end was cut by 7 bases, the J end by 2 bases, with 12 bases between. As DNA, the CDR3 is TGCAGTGTCAGAAGGCAGCCCTACGAGCAGTACTTC. Its protein product is CSVRRQPYEQYF.

The chain couples TRBV7-9 to TRBJ2-1; 7 bases match TRBD1. The trim removed 5 bases at V and 6 bases at J, leaving 4 bases unmatched. The CDR3 runs 13 residues. Germline CDR1 reads SEHNR; CDR2 reads FQNEAQ (reference sequence). Here the CDR3 DNA reads TGTGCCAGCAGCCAGGGACAGCCCAATGAGCAGTTCTTC. It yields the protein CASSQGQPNEQFF. Full variable domain (missing parts from reference TRBV7-9 and TRBJ2-1): DTGVSQNPRHKITKRGQNVTFRCDPISEHNRLYWYRQTLGQGPEFLTYFQNEAQLEKSRLLSDRFSAERPKGSFSTLEIQRTEQGDSAMYLCASSQGQPNEQFFGPGTRLTVL.

There are a few counts of this clonotype. The rearrangement joins TRBV6-6 to TRBJ1-1; D perhaps matches TRBD1 (6 bases). The V end lost 4 bases, the J end lost 7 bases, and 22 bases lay between the germline ends. The CDR3 contains 16 residues. The germline V gene has CDR1 MNHNY and CDR2 SVGAGI (reference sequence). The CDR3 sequence: CASSSPTGGRGGEAFF. CDR3 sequence (DNA): TGTGCCAGCAGTTCTCCCACCGGGGGGCGAGGGGGTGAAGCTTTCTTT.

The rearrangement joins TRBV10-3 to TRBJ2-7; D is perhaps TRBD2 (6 bases). Looked up from germline, CDR1 is ENHRY and CDR2 is SYGVKD. The V gene lost 0 bases and the J gene lost 4 bases, with 16 bases spanning the gap. The CDR3 is made up of 16 amino acids. Written as DNA, the CDR3 is TGTGCCATCAGTGAGTCCGTCGGCAGGGCGGGATACGAGCAGTACTTC. Residues: CAISESVGRAGYEQYF.